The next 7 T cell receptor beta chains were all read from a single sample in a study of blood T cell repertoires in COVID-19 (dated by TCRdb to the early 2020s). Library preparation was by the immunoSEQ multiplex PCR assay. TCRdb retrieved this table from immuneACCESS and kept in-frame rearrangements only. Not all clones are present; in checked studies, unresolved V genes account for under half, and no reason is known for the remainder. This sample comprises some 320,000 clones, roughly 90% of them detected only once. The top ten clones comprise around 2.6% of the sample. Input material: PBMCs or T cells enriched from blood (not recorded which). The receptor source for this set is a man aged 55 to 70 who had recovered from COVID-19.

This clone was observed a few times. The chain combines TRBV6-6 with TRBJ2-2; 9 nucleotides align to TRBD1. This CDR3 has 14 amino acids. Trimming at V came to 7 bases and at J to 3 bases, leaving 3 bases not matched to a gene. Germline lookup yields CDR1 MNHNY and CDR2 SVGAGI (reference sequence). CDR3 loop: CASTDRGYTGELFF. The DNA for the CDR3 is TGTGCCAGCACCGACAGGGGGTACACCGGGGAGCTGTTTTTT.

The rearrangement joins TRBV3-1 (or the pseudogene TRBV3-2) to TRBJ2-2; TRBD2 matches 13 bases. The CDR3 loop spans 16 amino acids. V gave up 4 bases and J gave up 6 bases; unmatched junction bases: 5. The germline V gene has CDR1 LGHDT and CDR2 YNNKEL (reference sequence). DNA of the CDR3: TGTGCCAGCAGCCGAGGACTAGCGGGAGTCGCCGGGGAGCTGTTTTTT. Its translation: CASSRGLAGVAGELFF.

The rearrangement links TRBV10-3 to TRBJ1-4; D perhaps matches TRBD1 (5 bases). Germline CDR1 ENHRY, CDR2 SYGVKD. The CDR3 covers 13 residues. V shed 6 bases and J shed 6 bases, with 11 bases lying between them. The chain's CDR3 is CAISPQGYEKLFF. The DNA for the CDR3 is TGTGCCATCAGCCCTCAGGGTTATGAAAAACTGTTTTTT.

The CDR3 DNA is TGCGCCAGCAGTGGAGGGGAGACCCAGTACTTC. Protein sequence: CASSGGETQYF. This chain joins TRBV10-1 and TRBJ2-5, with D perhaps TRBD2 (5 bases). CDR3 length: 11 residues. CDR1 is WNHNN, CDR2 SYGVQD, per germline (reference sequence). Trimming left V 4 bases short and J 5 bases short, with 5 bases between.

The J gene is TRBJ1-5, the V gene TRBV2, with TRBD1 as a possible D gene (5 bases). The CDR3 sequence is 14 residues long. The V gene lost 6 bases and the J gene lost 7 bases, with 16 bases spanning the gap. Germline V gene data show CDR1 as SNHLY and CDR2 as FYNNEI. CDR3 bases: TGTGCCAGCAGGACTGGTTGGGGGGACCAGCCCCAGCATTTT. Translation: CASRTGWGDQPQHF.

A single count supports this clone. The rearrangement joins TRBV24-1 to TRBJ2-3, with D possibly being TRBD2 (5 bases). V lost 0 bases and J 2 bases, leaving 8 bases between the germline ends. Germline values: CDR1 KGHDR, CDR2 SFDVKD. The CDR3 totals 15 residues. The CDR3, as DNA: TGTGCCACCAGTGATTTGACGCGGGCCACAGATACGCAGTATTTT. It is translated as CATSDLTRATDTQYF.

CDR3 sequence: CAISDDHRRQKEQFF. Written as DNA, the CDR3 is TGTGCCATCAGTGACGATCACCGAAGACAGAAGGAGCAGTTCTTC. The rearrangement uses TRBV10-3 and TRBJ2-1, with a tentative D call TRBD1 (5 bases). The length of the CDR3 is 15 residues. Per germline, CDR1 ENHRY and CDR2 SYGVKD. The germline V and J ends were trimmed by 3 bases and 10 bases, with 19 bases remaining between them.